This T cell receptor beta chain was observed in a study of shared clonotypes between healthy human individuals. The germline V gene has CDR1 MNHNY and CDR2 SVGAGI (reference sequence). The CDR3 has 15 amino acids. Germline trimming cut 6 bases from V and 2 bases from J; bases unmatched to any gene: 6. Here immunoSEQ multiplex PCR was the method, and the copy in TCRdb shows in-frame clones only, minus some. This sample has over a million clones; 75% to 80% occur once, and the top ten carry around 0.61%. The gene calls are TRBV6-6 and TRBJ2-1; TRBD2 aligns across 8 bases. Material: memory CD4+ T cells from PBMCs. Subset noted: CD45RA-negative fraction. This TCR was recovered from a man aged 18 to 29 in good health. Some clones in this sample may be carry-over from other donors' samples. The CDR3 sequence: CASSFSGVTYNEQFF. CDR3 DNA sequence: TGTGCCAGCAGCTTTAGCGGGGTTACCTACAATGAGCAGTTCTTC.